The clone carrying this TCR beta chain was counted only a few times. Profiling relied on immunoSEQ multiplex PCR, and the TCRdb table lists in-frame clones only, not all of them. The table includes over 130,000 clones, 84% detected once. CDR1 is SGHRS and CDR2 is YFSETQ in the germline V gene. Trimming took 0 bases from V and 0 from J, leaving 13 bases between them. The CDR3 is made up of 18 amino acids. This entry comes from a study of blood T cell repertoires in COVID-19. This sequence was found in a man between 45 and 60 years old in a cohort exposed to, infected with or recovered from COVID-19 (not recorded which). Sequencing used PBMCs or T cells enriched from blood (not recorded which). V gene TRBV5-1 combines with J gene TRBJ2-6; maybe TRBD1 (5 bases). CDR3 residues: CASSLGQPTLSGANVLTF. CDR3 in DNA: TGCGCCAGCAGCTTGGGACAGCCGACCCTCTCTGGGGCCAACGTCCTGACTTTC.